This T cell receptor beta chain was sequenced in a study of T-cell reconstitution after alpha-beta-depleted transplantation in children. Study-level results: Alpha-beta T cells present about two months after transplant were reported to originate from several hundred expanded graft clones. T-cell counts and diversity were attributed mostly to newly produced T cells one year after transplant. After transplant, high TCRbeta diversity at day 60 in some patients arose from surviving recipient T cells and thymic progenitors.

This clonotype was seen more than once but under ten times. Its antigen remains unidentified. The CDR3 has 17 residues. The germline V gene has CDR1 SGHRS and CDR2 YFSETQ. V lost 1 base and J lost 3, with 18 bases in between. As it was prepared, the TCRbeta library received unique molecular identifiers. TCRdb itself ran the PCR reads through MiXCR, one entry per CDR3 protein. The sample consists of just over 950,000 distinct CDR3 sequences, 25% to 35% of them appearing once. Source: PBMCs, mostly from graft donor cells, taken 360 days after TCRalphabeta/CD19-depleted stem cell transplant. The V and J genes are TRBV5-1 and TRBJ2-3; D ambiguous. This clonotype was obtained from a boy under three years old who had a stem cell transplant for SCID, so the T cells may come from the graft donor. For the CDR3, the DNA is TGCGCCAGCAGCTTGTTACCCCCTGGTTTTTCTACAGATACGCAGTATTTT. This sequence encodes CASSLLPPGFSTDTQYF.